The sequence of this TCR beta chain was determined in a study of blood T cell repertoires in COVID-19. Background on the study: Acute and convalescent COVID-19 samples came from the United States, Italy and Spain. PBMCs, B-cell-depleted T cells, or T cells provided the cDNA or gDNA that made up the material.

Authors' data handling: Counts of nucleated cells, estimated from reference gene primer amplification, were obtained. Using immunoSEQ multiplex PCR, the repertoire was profiled, and TCRdb retains in-frame clones only, with some absent. D and trimming come from the DNA, and the V and J calls and clone size come from that table. The profile shows around 88,000 clones, over 70% of them singletons. CDR3 length: 15 residues. J gave up 8 bases and V 0 bases, and 8 bases lay outside the gene matches. Germline V lookup: CDR1 SGHRS, CDR2 YFSETQ. The clonotype originates from a man aged 45-65 years who had recovered from COVID-19. The specimen was peripheral blood. The chain has TRBV5-1 and TRBJ1-2; TRBD1 matches at 9 bases. CDR3 in amino acids: CASSLAGTGYSGYTF. As DNA, the CDR3 is TGCGCCAGCAGCTTGGCCGGGACAGGGTATTCGGGCTACACCTTC. Full variable domain (outside the CDR3, taken from reference TRBV5-1 and TRBJ1-2): KAGVTQTPRYLIKTRGQQVTLSCSPISGHRSVSWYQQTPGQGLQFLFEYFSETQRNKGNFPGRFSGRQFSNSRSEMNVSTLELGDSALYLCASSLAGTGYSGYTFGSGTRLTVV.